This T cell receptor beta chain appears in the sequencing data of a study of cytomegalovirus exposure and HLA in healthy donors (dated by TCRdb to the late 2010s). With regard to the full study: A later analysis indicated that the roughly 120 validation repertoires were generated on the platform also employed for the approximately 690 repertoires of the first cohort. The study was designed to test whether signatures of past pathogen exposure could be identified by cataloging public T cell receptors. A separate validation cohort of 100 to 150 different subjects was used in addition to the approximately 670-subject first cohort. To predict cytomegalovirus infection status, the study combined high-throughput TCR immunosequencing, statistical association of individual TCRs with disease status, and machine learning. Beyond this particular receptor, the publication reports: A few of the identified cytomegalovirus-associated TCR beta chains were confirmed in vitro to be specific for cytomegalovirus antigens. The study listed 150 to 200 TCR beta chains as associated with cytomegalovirus. All 120 or so repertoires were used to score co-occurrence in the validation cohort in a later analysis, because that analysis had no HLA typing for the cohort. The classifier was reported to diagnose cytomegalovirus status with high specificity and sensitivity in both the original and validation cohorts. Across donors, most TCR sequences were observed very rarely, whereas some public TCRs were present in many individuals. Subsequent analysis determined that TCRs grouped into clusters in the first cohort also showed a tendency toward co-occurrence across the 90 to 150 validation repertoires, and 94% of cluster scores exceeded 0. The authors suggested that the approach could potentially be generalized to other disease states and immunological phenotypes.

The library was prepared using the immunoSEQ multiplex PCR assay. As for the authors' bioinformatics: A statistical classification framework was developed to diagnose cytomegalovirus status using the catalog of TCR beta chain sequences. TCRdb's version of the immuneACCESS table is confined to in-frame rearrangements and falls short of the full clone set. An unresolved V gene accounts for under half of the shortfall where checked; the remainder is of unknown origin. Clone size and V and J calls were adopted from that table, with D and trimming inferred from the DNA. The sample table lists over 85,000 clones, over 85% of them with a count of one. Of the sample, around 1.8% is held by the ten largest clones. Notes on this clone: The clone's antigen remains unknown. Base qualities are not provided; no much larger clone lies one nucleotide away.

The junction carries 13 bases between V and J, which are trimmed by 8 bases and 4 bases respectively. CDR1 and CDR2 were assigned from the germline V gene as MNHNS and SASEGT. There are 13 amino acids in the CDR3, from cysteine to phenylalanine inclusive. Only the CDR3 part of the read is kept: 39 bases, read in frame from the first base. The donors belonged to the validation cohort of approximately 130 subjects, which was separate from the approximately 660-subject first cohort. The origin of this receptor is a woman aged 18-29 years in good health and CMV-seronegative. Sequenced input: PBMCs. The chain is assembled from TRBV6-1 and TRBJ2-3, and TRBD1 may be the D gene, going by 6 matching bases. The CDR3 region reads CASWGQLADTQYF. The bases read TGTGCCAGCTGGGGGCAGTTGGCAGATACGCAGTATTTT.